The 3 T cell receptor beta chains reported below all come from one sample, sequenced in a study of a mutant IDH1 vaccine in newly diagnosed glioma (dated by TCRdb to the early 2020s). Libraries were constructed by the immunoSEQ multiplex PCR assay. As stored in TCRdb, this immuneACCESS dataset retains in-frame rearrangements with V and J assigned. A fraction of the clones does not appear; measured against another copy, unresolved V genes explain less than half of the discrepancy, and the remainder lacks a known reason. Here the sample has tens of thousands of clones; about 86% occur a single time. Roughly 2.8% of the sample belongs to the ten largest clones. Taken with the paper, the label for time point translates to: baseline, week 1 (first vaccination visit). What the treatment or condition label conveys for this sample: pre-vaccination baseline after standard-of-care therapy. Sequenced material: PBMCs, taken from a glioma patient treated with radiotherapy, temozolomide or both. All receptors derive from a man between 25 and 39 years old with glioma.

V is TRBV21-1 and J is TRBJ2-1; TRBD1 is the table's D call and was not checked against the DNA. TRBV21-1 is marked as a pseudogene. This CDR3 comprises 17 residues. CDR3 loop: CASRGKGGQKTYNEQFF. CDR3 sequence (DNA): TGTGCCAGCAGGGGGAAGGGGGGACAGAAGACATACAATGAGCAGTTCTTC.

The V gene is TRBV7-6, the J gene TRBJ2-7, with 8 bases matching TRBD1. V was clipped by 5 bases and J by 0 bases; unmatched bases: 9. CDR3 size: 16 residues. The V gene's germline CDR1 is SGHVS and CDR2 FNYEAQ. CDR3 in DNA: TGTGCCAGCAGCCCAAGGACAGGGACCAGCTCCTACGAGCAGTACTTC. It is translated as CASSPRTGTSSYEQYF.

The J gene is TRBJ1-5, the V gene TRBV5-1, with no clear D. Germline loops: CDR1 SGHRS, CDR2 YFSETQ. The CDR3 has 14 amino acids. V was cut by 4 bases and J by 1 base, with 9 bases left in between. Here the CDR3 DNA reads TGCGCCAGCAGCCCTGGAACCAGCAATCAGCCCCAGCATTTT. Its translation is CASSPGTSNQPQHF.